The clone carrying this TCR beta chain was detected only a few times. Its specificity is unknown. These data come from a study of beta chain features in type 1 diabetes. Study findings and constraints: Moderately but significantly shorter TCRB CDR3s were found in Type 1 diabetes patients in all four CD4+ subsets. Naive, central memory and regulatory TCRB repertoires appeared more similar among patients than healthy donors.

Since all of the isolated RNA was reverse transcribed, expressed TCRB transcripts were what got sequenced. Approximately 4 million reads was the average for naive, central memory and regulatory T cell samples. Here immunoSEQ multiplex PCR was the method, and the copy in TCRdb shows in-frame clones only, minus some. The profile covers around 56,000 clones, with around half appearing a single time and approximately 2.5% taken by the ten largest. The clonotype was recovered from a middle-aged woman with type 1 diabetes. The sequencing sample was made of Tregs from blood.

The CDR3 DNA follows: TGTGCCAGCAGCTGGGACAGAGACTATGGCTACACCTTC. This codes for CASSWDRDYGYTF. The gene calls are TRBV7-2 and TRBJ1-2; 7 nucleotides align to TRBD1. This CDR3 is built from 13 residues. Germline V lookup: CDR1 SGHTA, CDR2 FQGNSA. V lost 4 bases to trimming and J lost 3 bases; unmatched junction nucleotides: 2.